The T cell receptor beta chain under discussion was sequenced for a study of Graves' ophthalmopathy and Graves' hyperthyroidism. Study-level results: Also, most clonotypes expanded in the thyroid above 0.001 frequency appeared in blood.

The hyperthyroidism patients had a new diagnosis of under 2 months' duration and were aged 18 to 65. Amplified material comprised TCR beta CDR3 regions derived from RNA transcripts. A first-round RT-PCR used HTBI primers, followed by a second-round multiplex PCR. TCRdb re-called the multiplex PCR reads through MiXCR, storing one row per CDR3 protein. The repertoire has over a million distinct CDR3 sequences, about 35% of them found once; the top ten carry more than 9.5%. Germline V CDR1 and CDR2: KGHSH, LQKENI. V shed 2 bases and J 11 bases; nucleotides not matched to a gene: 4. There are 12 residues in the CDR3. This clonotype is a singleton in its sample. Its antigen is not known.

This TCR was recovered from an adult man with Graves' hyperthyroidism. The J gene is TRBJ2-5, the V gene TRBV18; TRBD1 aligns across 8 bases. The material sequenced was peripheral blood or thyroid tissue (not recorded which). The CDR3 is CASSPSQGAQYF. In DNA form, the CDR3 reads TGTGCCAGCTCACCAAGTCAGGGGGCGCAGTACTTC.